The next 10 T cell receptor beta chains were all read from a single sample in a study of metastatic and nonmetastatic thyroid tumors. TCRdb re-called clones via MiXCR from the PCR reads. The sample consists of roughly 13,000 clones, 32% of them appearing once. Every patient was untreated before thyroid surgery. The sample taken for sequencing was tumor tissue. These receptors were obtained from a female donor with papillary thyroid cancer or a benign thyroid nodule (not recorded which). Some clones in this sample may be carry-over from other donors' samples.

This clone was counted a single time. This sequence joins TRBV5-1 and TRBJ2-1; TRBD2 is a possible D gene (5 bases). The germline V gene has CDR1 SGHRS and CDR2 YFSETQ. The CDR3 spans 15 residues. Deletions cut 0 bases from V and 7 bases from J, with 14 bases between. CDR3 region: CASSLELSGGNEQFF. CDR3 DNA sequence: TGCGCCAGCAGCTTGGAGCTATCAGGAGGTAATGAGCAGTTCTTC.

This clone has just a few counts. This sequence joins TRBV18 and TRBJ1-5; D ambiguous. The germline V gene encodes CDR1 KGHSH and CDR2 LQKENI. The CDR3 spans 16 residues. V lost 0 bases and J lost 7, with 16 bases in between. CDR3 loop: CASSPPSWAGRQPQHF. In DNA, the CDR3 is TGTGCCAGCTCACCACCGAGTTGGGCAGGTAGGCAGCCCCAGCATTTT.

This clone was counted a few times. The chain recombines TRBV24-1 with TRBJ2-1; D unclear. The V and J ends lost 7 bases and 5 bases respectively, with 11 bases between them. CDR1 is KGHDR and CDR2 is SFDVKD in the germline V gene. The CDR3 has 13 residues. The CDR3 here is CATRASADNEQFF. The CDR3 DNA reads as TGTGCCACCAGAGCCTCAGCCGACAATGAGCAGTTCTTC.

The genes are TRBV20-1 and TRBJ2-7, with a weak D call TRBD1 (7 bases). Germline CDR1 and CDR2: DFQATT and SNEGSKA (reference sequence). V lost 0 bases to trimming and J lost 3 bases, with 24 bases between them. The CDR3 covers 18 residues. CDR3 nucleotides: TGCAGTGCTAGAGAAAGGGGGCGGGATGGGGCGTGGGACTACGAGCAGTACTTC. This translates into CSARERGRDGAWDYEQYF.

At least ten counts were recorded for this clone. One junction end disagrees with the germline gene, perhaps due to a read error. This chain links TRBV5-4 with TRBJ2-1; D is unresolved. The CDR3 extends over 14 amino acids. Per germline, CDR1 SGHNT and CDR2 YYREEE (reference sequence). CDR3 DNA sequence: TGTGCCAGCAGCTTGGAGGGTAGCTACTATGAGCAGTTCTTC. Its translation is CASSLEGSYYEQFF. Together with reference TRBV5-4 and TRBJ2-1, the CDR3 gives the full variable domain: ETGVTQSPTHLIKTRGQQVTLRCSSQSGHNTVSWYQQALGQGPQFIFQYYREEENGRGNFPPRFSGLQFPNYSSELNVNALELDDSALYLCASSLEGSYYEQFFGPGTRLTVL.

CDR3 in DNA: TGTGCCAGCAGCCGGACGGGGGGATCGGAAAAACTGTTTTTT. It translates to CASSRTGGSEKLFF. This chain uses TRBV11-2 with TRBJ1-4; maybe TRBD1 (5 bases). The V and J ends lost 5 bases and 8 bases respectively, with 15 bases between them. The CDR3 spans 14 residues. Germline assignment: CDR1 SGHAT and CDR2 FQNNGV.

This clone was recorded many times. The rearrangement uses TRBV30 and TRBJ1-2, with D unclear. V was shortened by 2 bases and J by 4 bases, with 8 bases between the two germline ends. Per the germline V gene, CDR1 is GTSNPN and CDR2 is SVGIG (reference sequence). There are 12 residues in the CDR3. CDR3 DNA: TGTGCCTGGAGTCGACCCATCTATGGCTACACCTTC. Protein sequence: CAWSRPIYGYTF.

This clone has a count of ten or more. The chain is built from TRBV6-1 and TRBJ2-5; weak D call: TRBD1 (6 bases). The CDR3 consists of 14 residues. The germline gives CDR1 MNHNS, CDR2 SASEGT. V was shortened by 2 bases and J by 3 bases, with 10 bases between the two germline ends. Written as DNA, the CDR3 is TGTGCCAGCAGTGAATATACAGGGAAAGAGACCCAGTACTTC. Translating gives CASSEYTGKETQYF.

This clone was seen a handful of times. The genes are TRBV24-1 and TRBJ2-7; D is undetermined. This CDR3 has 12 residues. Deletions cut 6 bases from V and 0 bases from J, with 5 bases between. Per germline, CDR1 KGHDR and CDR2 SFDVKD. For the CDR3, the DNA is TGTGCCACCAGTTTCGGCTCCTACGAGCAGTACTTC. Protein: CATSFGSYEQYF.

By frequency in the sample, this clone is medium-sized (0.01 to 0.1%). This sequence joins TRBV5-1 and TRBJ2-3, with D perhaps TRBD2 (5 bases). Germline CDR1 is SGHRS and CDR2 is YFSETQ. The V end lost 1 base, the J end lost 1 base, and 13 bases lay between the germline ends. The CDR3 contains 16 residues. CDR3 nucleotide sequence: TGCGCCAGCAGCTTGTGGTCTAGCCGGCGCACAGATACGCAGTATTTT. Protein sequence: CASSLWSSRRTDTQYF.